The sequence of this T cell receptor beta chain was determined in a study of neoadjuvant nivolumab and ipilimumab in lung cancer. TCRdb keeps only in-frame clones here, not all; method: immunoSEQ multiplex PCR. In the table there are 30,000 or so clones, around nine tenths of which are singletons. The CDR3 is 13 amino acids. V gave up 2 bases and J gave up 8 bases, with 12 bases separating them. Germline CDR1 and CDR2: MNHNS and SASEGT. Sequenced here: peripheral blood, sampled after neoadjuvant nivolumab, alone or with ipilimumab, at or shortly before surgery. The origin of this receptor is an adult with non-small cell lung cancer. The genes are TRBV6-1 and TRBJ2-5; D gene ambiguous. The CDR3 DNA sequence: TGTGCCAGCAGTGAACTGAGCCCTCCAACCCAGTACTTC. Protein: CASSELSPPTQYF.